This T cell receptor beta chain stems from a study of T cell repertoires in cytomegalovirus infection. Background on the study: Public TCR beta signatures marked donors with CMV infection and the matching HLA.

The germline CDR1 and CDR2 sequences are SGHRS and YFSETQ. This CDR3 comprises 14 residues. The V end was cut by 0 bases, the J end by 4 bases, with 11 bases between. TCRdb processed the reads anew with MiXCR; each CDR3 protein has one entry. The sample lists some 800,000 distinct CDR3 sequences, roughly 33% occurring once. Notes on this clonotype: Antigen unknown.

This chain links TRBV5-1 with TRBJ2-7; D not resolved. The sequence came from a human donor in good health (CMV status not recorded). Some clones in this sample may be carry-over from other donors' samples. Sequenced material: cultured CD8+ T cells from PBMCs, taken from culture after CMV antigen stimulation. CDR3 bases: TGCGCCAGCAGCTTGGGGCGAGGCAGATACGAGCAGTACTTC. As protein: CASSLGRGRYEQYF.